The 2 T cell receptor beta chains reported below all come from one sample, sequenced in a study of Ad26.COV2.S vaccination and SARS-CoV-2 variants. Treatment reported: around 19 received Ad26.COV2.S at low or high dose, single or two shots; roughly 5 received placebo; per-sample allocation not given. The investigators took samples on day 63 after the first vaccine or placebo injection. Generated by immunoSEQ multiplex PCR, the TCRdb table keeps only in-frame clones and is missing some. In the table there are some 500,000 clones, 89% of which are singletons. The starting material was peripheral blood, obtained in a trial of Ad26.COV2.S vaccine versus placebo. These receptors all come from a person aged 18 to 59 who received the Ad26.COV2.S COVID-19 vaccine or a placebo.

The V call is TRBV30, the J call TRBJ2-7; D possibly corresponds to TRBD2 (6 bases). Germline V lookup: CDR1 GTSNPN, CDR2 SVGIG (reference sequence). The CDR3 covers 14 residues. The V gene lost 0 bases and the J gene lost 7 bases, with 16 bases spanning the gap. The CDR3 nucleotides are TGTGCCTGGAGTGTACTATCCGGGGGTGAAGAGCAGTACTTC. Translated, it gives CAWSVLSGGEEQYF.

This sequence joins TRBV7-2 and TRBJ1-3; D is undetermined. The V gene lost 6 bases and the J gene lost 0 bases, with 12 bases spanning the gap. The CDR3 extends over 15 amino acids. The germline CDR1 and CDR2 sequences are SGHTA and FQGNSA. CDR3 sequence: CASRTGPSSGNTIYF. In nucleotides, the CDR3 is TGTGCCAGCAGGACCGGGCCCAGCTCTGGAAACACCATATATTTT. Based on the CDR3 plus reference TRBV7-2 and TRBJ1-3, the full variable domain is GAGVSQSPSNKVTEKGKDVELRCDPISGHTALYWYRQSLGQGLEFLIYFQGNSAPDKSGLPSDRFSAERTGGSVSTLTIQRTQQEDSAVYLCASRTGPSSGNTIYFGEGSWLTVV.